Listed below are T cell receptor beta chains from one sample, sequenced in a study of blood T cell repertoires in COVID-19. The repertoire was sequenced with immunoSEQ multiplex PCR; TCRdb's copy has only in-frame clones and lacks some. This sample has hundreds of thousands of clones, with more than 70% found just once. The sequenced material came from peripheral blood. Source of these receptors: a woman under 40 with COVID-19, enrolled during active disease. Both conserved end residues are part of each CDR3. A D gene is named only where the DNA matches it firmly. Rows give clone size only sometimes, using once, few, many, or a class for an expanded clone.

CASMPAGFYEQYF TGTGCCAGCATGCCGGCAGGGTTCTACGAGCAGTACTTC TRBJ2-7 few - TRBV14
CASSLLGTGVLFF TGTGCCAGCAGCTTATTAGGGACAGGGGTTCTGTTTTTT TRBJ1-4 - TRBD1 TRBV7-6
CASSRQDRDTGELFF TGTGCCAGCAGCAGACAGGATAGGGACACCGGGGAGCTGTTTTTT TRBJ2-2 few - TRBV7-2
CASSSSGTGGETQYF TGTGCCAGCAGCTCCTCCGGGACGGGAGGGGAGACCCAGTACTTC TRBJ2-5 - TRBD2 TRBV7-2
CASSIDRQGVLGGYTF TGTGCCAGTAGTATAGATCGCCAGGGGGTCTTAGGTGGCTACACCTTC TRBJ1-2 - TRBD1 TRBV19
CASSQARGPQYF TGCGCCAGCAGCCAAGCCAGGGGACCCCAGTACTTC TRBJ2-5 - - TRBV4-1
CASSVQGMNTEAFF TGTGCCAGCAGCGTTCAGGGGATGAACACTGAAGCTTTCTTT TRBJ1-1 - - TRBV9
CASSARGTVNEQFF TGTGCCAGCAGCGCCCGTGGGACAGTCAATGAGCAGTTCTTC TRBJ2-1 once TRBD1 TRBV7-9
CASSLRAHKETQYF TGTGCCAGCAGTTTGAGGGCACATAAAGAGACCCAGTACTTC TRBJ2-5 - - TRBV27
CASSLSGAEEQYF TGTGCCAGCAGCTTAAGCGGGGCGGAGGAGCAGTACTTC TRBJ2-7 once TRBD2 TRBV5-4
CAWSVRGGGETQYF TGTGCCTGGAGTGTACGGGGTGGCGGCGAGACCCAGTACTTC TRBJ2-5 - - TRBV30
CSVEGLAGGKKEYNEQFF TGCAGCGTTGAGGGACTAGCGGGGGGGAAGAAGGAATACAATGAGCAGTTCTTC TRBJ2-1 few TRBD2 TRBV29-1
CATSESGQWAGELFF TGTGCCACCAGTGAGTCGGGACAGTGGGCCGGGGAGCTGTTTTTT TRBJ2-2 once TRBD1 TRBV24-1
CASSLARKRGSTDTQYF TGTGCCAGCAGCTTAGCGCGGAAGCGGGGCAGCACAGATACGCAGTATTTT TRBJ2-3 - TRBD2 TRBV7-9
CASSLSLGAGAFF TGCGCCAGCAGCTTATCGCTCGGAGCCGGGGCTTTCTTT TRBJ1-1 - - TRBV5-1
CASSFNGDGYTF TGTGCCAGCAGCTTTAACGGGGATGGCTACACCTTC TRBJ1-2 - - TRBV5-6
CASSQDSPHRGLYYEQYF TGCGCCAGCAGCCAAGACAGCCCCCACAGGGGGCTATACTACGAGCAGTACTTC TRBJ2-7 - TRBD1 TRBV4-3
CASSWTGIGSDF TGTGCCAGCAGCTGGACAGGGATAGGGTCGGACTTC TRBJ2-7 once TRBD1 TRBV6-2/TRBV6-3
CASSSGQAGNTGELFF TGTGCCAGCAGCTCGGGACAAGCCGGGAACACCGGGGAGCTGTTTTTT TRBJ2-2 - - TRBV7-9
CASSRQGMRHEQYF TGTGCCAGTAGCCGACAGGGGATGAGGCACGAGCAGTACTTC TRBJ2-7 - TRBD1 TRBV19